This entry is about one T cell receptor (beta chain). Its antigen is undetermined. Coverage ceases 3 residues before the CDR3 finishes, and the germline J gene fills in the end. Germline assignment: CDR1 SEHNR and CDR2 FQNEAQ (reference sequence). CDR3 size: 14 residues. Trimming cost V 5 bases and J 3 bases; bases outside gene matches: 4. Clones were read by immunoSEQ multiplex PCR, and TCRdb kept only the in-frame ones, dropping some. Seen in this sample are some 33,000 clones; the ten most common clones hold 7.5% to 10%. The data were obtained in a study of T cells in women clearing cervical HPV infection. Study at large: Case blood was drawn when the lesion was first found; control blood after infection became undetectable. Cases' blood sampling followed lesion detection by median about 150 days (90 to 200).

General study results and limits: Repertoire richness, not evenness, was significantly elevated in CIN3+ cases versus controls. TRBV6-7 relative abundance averaged about 0.1% in cases and around 0.17% in controls.

This chain links TRBV7-9 with TRBJ1-1, with 9 bases matching TRBD1. The TCR was taken from a woman between 18 and 70 years old with a cervical HPV16 infection that either progressed to CIN3+ or cleared (not recorded which). The sample consisted of blood buffy coat. The CDR3 is CASSLQGAYTEAFF. The CDR3 DNA, read in part, is TGTGCCAGCAGCCTACAGGGGGCTTACACTGAA. Variable domain in full (rest from reference TRBV7-9 and TRBJ1-1): DTGVSQNPRHKITKRGQNVTFRCDPISEHNRLYWYRQTLGQGPEFLTYFQNEAQLEKSRLLSDRFSAERPKGSFSTLEIQRTEQGDSAMYLCASSLQGAYTEAFFGQGTRLTVV.